This TCR beta chain was retrieved from a study of blood T cell repertoires in COVID-19. Study context: From the United States, Italy and Spain came samples of acute and convalescent COVID-19. The cDNA or gDNA used as material had been derived from T cells, B-cell-depleted T cells, or PBMCs.

This CDR3 contains 14 residues. Germline V CDR1 and CDR2: MGHRA, YSYEKL. The ends were cut back, 0 bases at V and 6 bases at J, with 8 bases in the middle. In the source study's methods: Nucleated cell number was recorded as an estimate derived from reference gene primer amplification. The repertoire was sequenced with immunoSEQ multiplex PCR; TCRdb's copy has only in-frame clones and lacks some. V, J and clone size were drawn from that table, and D and trimming were deduced from the DNA. The sample records around 150,000 clones, 80% to 85% being singletons. V gene TRBV4-1 combines with J gene TRBJ2-2; tentative D call: TRBD1 (5 bases). Sequenced: peripheral blood. The origin of this receptor is a woman between 55 and 75 years old with active or convalescent COVID-19. The CDR3 DNA sequence: TGCGCCAGCAGCCAAGATGCAGGGCCCGGGGAGCTGTTTTTT. Residues: CASSQDAGPGELFF.